A single sample is the source of the 7 T cell receptor beta chains below, sequenced in a study of CD8 T cells in Susac syndrome. Random hexamers were used to reverse transcribe the RNA input (about 0.5 to 1 ug). TCRdb reprocessed the immunoSEQ multiplex PCR reads with MiXCR, giving one entry per CDR3 protein. The sample holds about 300,000 distinct CDR3 sequences, approximately 90% seen once. The sequencing input was CD4+ T cells from PBMCs. Receptors originate from a human donor with multiple sclerosis.

J is TRBJ1-5 and V is TRBV20-1; D not resolved. Germline V gene data show CDR1 as DFQATT and CDR2 as SNEGSKA (reference sequence). The ends were cut back, 6 bases at V and 11 bases at J, with 14 bases in the middle. The CDR3 has 11 residues. CDR3 DNA sequence: TGCAGTGCGATAATAGAGGCGGCCCAGCATTTT. Its translation is CSAIIEAAQHF.

This rearrangement joins TRBV3-1 to TRBJ2-2; 8 bases map to TRBD2. J was trimmed by 2 bases and V by 0 bases; bases with no gene match: 2. Looked up from germline, CDR1 is LGHDT and CDR2 is YNNKEL (reference sequence). The CDR3 length is 16 residues. The DNA of the CDR3 is TGTGCCAGCAGCCAAGATCGGGAGGGCAACACCGGGGAGCTGTTTTTT. It encodes CASSQDREGNTGELFF.

The rearrangement uses TRBV14 and TRBJ2-7, with a tentative D call TRBD1 (6 bases). Germline V gene sequence: CDR1 SGHDN, CDR2 FVKESK. The germline V and J ends were trimmed by 6 bases and 0 bases, with 18 bases remaining between them. This CDR3 comprises 16 residues. This CDR3 reads CASSRLGDTNSYEQYF. In nucleotides, the CDR3 is TGTGCCAGCAGTCGGCTTGGGGACACCAACTCCTACGAGCAGTACTTC.

This clonotype was seen just once. The V and J genes are TRBV7-9 and TRBJ1-2; D unclear. The CDR3 loop spans 12 amino acids. Germline V gives CDR1 SEHNR, CDR2 FQNEAQ (reference sequence). V dropped 5 bases and J dropped 7 bases, with 11 bases sitting between them. For the CDR3, the DNA is TGTGCCAGCAGCCCAGGCGTTGGTGGCTACACCTTC. Translation gives CASSPGVGGYTF.

The chain links TRBV2 to TRBJ2-3; 7 bases are shared with TRBD1. The CDR3 runs to 14 residues. Germline V CDR1 and CDR2: SNHLY, FYNNEI. The ends lost 6 bases at V and 2 bases at J; junction bases unmatched: 5. The CDR3 nucleotides are TGTGCCAGCAGAAGACAGGGCCACACAGATACGCAGTATTTT. Its translation is CASRRQGHTDTQYF.

V is TRBV5-4 and J is TRBJ2-1; maybe TRBD2 (7 bases). Germline V gives CDR1 SGHNT, CDR2 YYREEE (reference sequence). This CDR3 is 16 amino acids long. V lost 0 bases, J lost 6 bases, and 16 bases lay in between. This CDR3 reads CASSLGGPGGANEQFF. Here the CDR3 DNA reads TGTGCCAGCAGCTTGGGGGGCCCTGGGGGGGCCAATGAGCAGTTCTTC.

This sequence joins TRBV7-2 and TRBJ2-7; the match to TRBD1 covers 8 bases. This CDR3 spans 13 amino acids. Germline CDR1 and CDR2: SGHTA and FQGNSA. The V segment lost 4 bases and the J segment 9 bases; nucleotides outside the gene matches: 8. The CDR3 loop is CASSSDRGLGQYF. The CDR3 nucleotides read TGTGCCAGCAGCTCAGACAGGGGTTTAGGGCAGTACTTC.